This entry features one TCR beta chain sequence. This record comes from a study of blood T cell repertoires in COVID-19. Overall study context: Some COVID-19 samples were acute and others convalescent; all came from the United States, Italy and Spain. PBMCs, B-cell-depleted T cells, or T cells were the source of the cDNA or gDNA that made up the material.

Adults between about 18 and 95 years of age took part from 20 to 25 US areas. This CDR3 has 15 residues. V shed 0 bases and J shed 8 bases, with 16 bases lying between them. Looked up from germline, CDR1 is SGHDN and CDR2 is FVKESK. In the original processing: Estimation of nucleated cell counts was performed using reference gene primer amplification. Repertoires were generated with immunoSEQ multiplex PCR, while TCRdb's copy carries only in-frame clones and drops some. V and J calls plus clone size are reproduced from that table; the DNA served to infer D and trimming. This sample yields some 210,000 clones, of which around 81% are seen a single time; about 9.8% belongs to the top ten.

This TCR was recovered from a woman between 50 and 59 years old with acute COVID-19. The rearrangement links TRBV14 to TRBJ1-2, with D possibly matching TRBD1 (5 bases). Sequenced input: PBMCs or T cells enriched from blood (not recorded which). The CDR3 here is CASSQELGRVSGYTF. The CDR3 region has the DNA TGTGCCAGCAGCCAAGAGTTGGGCAGGGTGAGCGGCTACACCTTC.